Reported below is one T cell receptor beta chain. This entry is derived from a study of T-cell reconstitution after alpha-beta-depleted transplantation in children. Germline V gene sequence: CDR1 WNHNN, CDR2 SYGVQD (reference sequence). The CDR3 spans 14 residues. Losses at the gene ends were 5 bases for V and 2 bases for J; bases not matched to a gene: 4. Unique molecular identifiers were incorporated into the prepared TCRbeta library. TCRdb ran MiXCR on the PCR reads and lists one entry per CDR3 protein. The sample lists fewer than 120,000 distinct CDR3 sequences, 10% occurring once. This receptor was taken from a human donor who donated a stem cell graft to a child with acute lymphoblastic leukemia. The material sequenced was PBMCs from the stem cell graft donor, taken from the stem cell graft. This rearrangement joins TRBV10-1 to TRBJ2-5; 8 bases are shared with TRBD1. The CDR3 here is CASSRDRRQETQYF. The CDR3 nucleotides are TGCGCCAGCAGTCGGGACAGGCGTCAAGAGACCCAGTACTTC.